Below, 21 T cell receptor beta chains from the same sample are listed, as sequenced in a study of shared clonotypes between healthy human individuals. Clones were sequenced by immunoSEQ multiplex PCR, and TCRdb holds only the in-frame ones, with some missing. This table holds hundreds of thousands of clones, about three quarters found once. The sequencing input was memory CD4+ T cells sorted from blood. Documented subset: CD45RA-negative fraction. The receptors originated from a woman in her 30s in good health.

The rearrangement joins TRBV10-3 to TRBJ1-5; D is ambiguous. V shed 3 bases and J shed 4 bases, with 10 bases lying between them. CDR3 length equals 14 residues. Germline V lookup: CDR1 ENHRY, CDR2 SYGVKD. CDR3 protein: CAISDQIGNQPQHF. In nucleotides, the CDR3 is TGTGCCATCAGTGACCAAATAGGGAATCAGCCCCAGCATTTT.

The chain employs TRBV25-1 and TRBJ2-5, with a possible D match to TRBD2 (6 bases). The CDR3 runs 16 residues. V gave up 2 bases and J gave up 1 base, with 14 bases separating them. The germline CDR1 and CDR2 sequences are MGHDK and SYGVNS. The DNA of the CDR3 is TGTGCCAGCAGTGAAGGGAGGTTGGGAAGCCAAGAGACCCAGTACTTC. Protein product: CASSEGRLGSQETQYF.

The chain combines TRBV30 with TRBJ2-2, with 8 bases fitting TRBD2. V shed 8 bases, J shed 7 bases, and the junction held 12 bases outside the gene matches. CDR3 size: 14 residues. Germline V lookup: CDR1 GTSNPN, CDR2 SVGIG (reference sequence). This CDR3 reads CAAHGASGGGELFF. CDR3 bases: TGTGCCGCTCACGGGGCGAGCGGGGGCGGGGAGCTGTTTTTT.

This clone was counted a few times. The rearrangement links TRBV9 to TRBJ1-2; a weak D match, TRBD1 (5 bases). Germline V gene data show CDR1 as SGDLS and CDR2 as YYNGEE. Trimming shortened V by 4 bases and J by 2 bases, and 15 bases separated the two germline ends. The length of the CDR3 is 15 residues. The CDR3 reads CASSSPGLINYGYTF. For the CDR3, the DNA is TGTGCCAGCAGCTCACCGGGACTGATCAACTATGGCTACACCTTC.

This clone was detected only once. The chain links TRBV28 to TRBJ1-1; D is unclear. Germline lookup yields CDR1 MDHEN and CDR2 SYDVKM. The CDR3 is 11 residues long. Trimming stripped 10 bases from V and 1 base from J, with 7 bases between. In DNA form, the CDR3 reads TGTGCCACTACAGAGAACACTGAAGCTTTCTTT. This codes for CATTENTEAFF.

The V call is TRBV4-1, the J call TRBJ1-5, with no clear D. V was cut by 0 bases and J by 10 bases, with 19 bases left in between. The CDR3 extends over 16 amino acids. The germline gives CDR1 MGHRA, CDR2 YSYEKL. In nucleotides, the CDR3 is TGCGCCAGCAGCCAAGATCTGTTGATCGGGGATGAACCCCAGCATTTT. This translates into CASSQDLLIGDEPQHF.

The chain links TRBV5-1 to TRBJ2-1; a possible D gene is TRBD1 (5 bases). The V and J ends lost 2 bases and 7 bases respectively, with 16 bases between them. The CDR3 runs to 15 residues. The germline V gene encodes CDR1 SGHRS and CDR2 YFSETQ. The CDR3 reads CASSFDSRLENEQFF. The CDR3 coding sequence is TGCGCCAGCAGCTTTGACAGCCGACTTGAAAATGAGCAGTTCTTC.

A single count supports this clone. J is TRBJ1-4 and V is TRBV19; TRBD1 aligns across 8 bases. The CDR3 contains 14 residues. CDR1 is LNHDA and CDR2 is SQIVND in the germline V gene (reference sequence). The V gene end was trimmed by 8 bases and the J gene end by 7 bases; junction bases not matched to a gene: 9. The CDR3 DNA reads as TGTGCCAGTGCGACCGGGACAGGTGGTGAAAAACTGTTTTTT. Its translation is CASATGTGGEKLFF.

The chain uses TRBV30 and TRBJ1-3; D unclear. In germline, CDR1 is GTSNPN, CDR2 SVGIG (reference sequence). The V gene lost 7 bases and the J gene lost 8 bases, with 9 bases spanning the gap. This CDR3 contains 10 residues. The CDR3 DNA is TGTGCCTACGAGGGAGACACCATATATTTT. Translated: CAYEGDTIYF.

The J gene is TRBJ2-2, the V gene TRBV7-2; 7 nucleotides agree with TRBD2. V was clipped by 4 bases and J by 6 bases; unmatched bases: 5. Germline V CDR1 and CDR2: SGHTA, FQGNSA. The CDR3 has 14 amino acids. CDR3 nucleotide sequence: TGTGCCAGCAGCTGGACAACTAGCGCCGGGGAGCTGTTTTTT. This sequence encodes CASSWTTSAGELFF.

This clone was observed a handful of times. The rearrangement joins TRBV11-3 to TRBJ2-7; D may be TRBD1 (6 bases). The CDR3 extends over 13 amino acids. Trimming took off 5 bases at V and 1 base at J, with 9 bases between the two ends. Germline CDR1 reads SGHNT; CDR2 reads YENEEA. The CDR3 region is CASSPGTSYEQYF. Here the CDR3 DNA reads TGTGCCAGCAGCCCTGGGACATCCTACGAGCAGTACTTC.

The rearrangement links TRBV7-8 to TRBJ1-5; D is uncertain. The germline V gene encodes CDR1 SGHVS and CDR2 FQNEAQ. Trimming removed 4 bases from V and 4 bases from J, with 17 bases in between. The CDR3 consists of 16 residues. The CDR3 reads CASSSVDRQPNQPQHF. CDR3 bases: TGTGCCAGCAGCTCGGTGGATCGTCAACCGAATCAGCCCCAGCATTTT.

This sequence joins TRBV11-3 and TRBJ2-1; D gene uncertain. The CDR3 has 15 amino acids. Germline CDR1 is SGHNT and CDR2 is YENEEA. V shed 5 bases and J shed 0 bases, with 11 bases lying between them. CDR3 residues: CASSPTTVSYNEQFF. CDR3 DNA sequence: TGTGCCAGCAGCCCTACTACAGTCTCCTACAATGAGCAGTTCTTC.

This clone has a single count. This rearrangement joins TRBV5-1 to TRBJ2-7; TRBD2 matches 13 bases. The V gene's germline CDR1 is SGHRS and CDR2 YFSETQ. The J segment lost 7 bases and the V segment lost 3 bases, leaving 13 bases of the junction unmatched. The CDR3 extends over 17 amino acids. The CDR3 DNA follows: TGCGCCAGCAGCTCCCAGGGACTAGCGGGAACGGGAGTGGAGCAGTACTTC. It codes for CASSSQGLAGTGVEQYF.

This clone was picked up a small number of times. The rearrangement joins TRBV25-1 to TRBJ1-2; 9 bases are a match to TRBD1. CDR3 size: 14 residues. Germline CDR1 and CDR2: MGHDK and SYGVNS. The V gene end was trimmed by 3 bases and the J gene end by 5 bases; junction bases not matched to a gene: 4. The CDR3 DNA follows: TGTGCCAGCAGTGATAGGGACAGGGCGTATGGCTACACCTTC. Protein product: CASSDRDRAYGYTF.

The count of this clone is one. The CDR3 coding sequence is TGTGCCAGTAGTATGCAGACACCACTTGCAGGGGGAAACACTGAAGCTTTCTTT. Protein sequence: CASSMQTPLAGGNTEAFF. The chain combines TRBV19 with TRBJ1-1, with 7 bases identical to TRBD1. The trim removed 3 bases at V and 2 bases at J, leaving 15 bases unmatched. This CDR3 has 18 residues. Germline CDR1 LNHDA, CDR2 SQIVND (reference sequence). The variable domain in full, with the rest retrieved from reference TRBV19 and TRBJ1-1, is DGGITQSPKYLFRKEGQNVTLSCEQNLNHDAMYWYRQDPGQGLRLIYYSQIVNDFQKGDIAEGYSVSREKKESFPLTVTSAQKNPTAFYLCASSMQTPLAGGNTEAFFGQGTRLTVV.

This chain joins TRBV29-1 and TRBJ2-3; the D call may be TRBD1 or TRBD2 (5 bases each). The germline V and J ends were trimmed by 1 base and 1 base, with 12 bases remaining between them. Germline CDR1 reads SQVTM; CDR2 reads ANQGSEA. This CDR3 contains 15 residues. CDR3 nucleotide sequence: TGCAGCGTTGAAGGTGCTAGCAGGGGCACAGATACGCAGTATTTT. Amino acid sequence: CSVEGASRGTDTQYF.

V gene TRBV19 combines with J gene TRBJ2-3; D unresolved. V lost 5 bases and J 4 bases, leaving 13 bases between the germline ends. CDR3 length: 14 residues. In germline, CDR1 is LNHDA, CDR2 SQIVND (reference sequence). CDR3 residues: CASSSRSRADTQYF. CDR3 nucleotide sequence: TGTGCCAGTAGTTCCCGGTCCCGCGCAGATACGCAGTATTTT.

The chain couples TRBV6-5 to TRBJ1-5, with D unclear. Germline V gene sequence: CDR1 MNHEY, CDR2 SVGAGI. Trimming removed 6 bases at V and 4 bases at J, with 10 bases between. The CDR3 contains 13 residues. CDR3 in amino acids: CASSRVENQPQHF. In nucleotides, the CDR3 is TGTGCCAGCAGCCGGGTGGAGAATCAGCCCCAGCATTTT.

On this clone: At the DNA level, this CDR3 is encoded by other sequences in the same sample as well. The CDR3 region is CASSLDGGNTEAFF. For the CDR3, the DNA is TGTGCCAGCAGCTTAGACGGCGGGAACACTGAAGCTTTCTTT. The chain links TRBV11-2 to TRBJ1-1; unclear D gene. Germline V gene sequence: CDR1 SGHAT, CDR2 FQNNGV. V lost 0 bases and J 1 base, leaving 6 bases between the germline ends. CDR3 length: 14 amino acids.

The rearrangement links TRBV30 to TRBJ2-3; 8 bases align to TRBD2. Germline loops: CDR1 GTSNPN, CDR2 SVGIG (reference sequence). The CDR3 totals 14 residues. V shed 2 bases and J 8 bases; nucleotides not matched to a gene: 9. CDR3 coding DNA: TGTGCCTGGAGTCCCAGCGGGAGTAGGGGTACGCAGTATTTT. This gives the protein CAWSPSGSRGTQYF.